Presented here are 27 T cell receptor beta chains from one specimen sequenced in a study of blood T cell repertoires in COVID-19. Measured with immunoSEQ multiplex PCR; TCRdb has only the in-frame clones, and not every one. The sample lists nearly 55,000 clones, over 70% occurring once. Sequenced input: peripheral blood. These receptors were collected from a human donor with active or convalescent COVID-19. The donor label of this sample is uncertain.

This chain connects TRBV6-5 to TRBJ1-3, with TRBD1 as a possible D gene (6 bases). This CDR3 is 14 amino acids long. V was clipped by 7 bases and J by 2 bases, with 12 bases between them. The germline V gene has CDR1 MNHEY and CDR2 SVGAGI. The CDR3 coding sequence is TGTGCCAGCAAGGGAGGGGGAACTGGAAACACCATATATTTT. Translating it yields CASKGGGTGNTIYF.

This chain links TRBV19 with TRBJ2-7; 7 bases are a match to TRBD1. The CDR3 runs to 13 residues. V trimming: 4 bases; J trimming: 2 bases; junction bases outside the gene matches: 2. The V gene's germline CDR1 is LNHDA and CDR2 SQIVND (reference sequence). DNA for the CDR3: TGTGCCAGTAGTACGGGACAGCCCTACGAGCAGTACTTC. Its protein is CASSTGQPYEQYF. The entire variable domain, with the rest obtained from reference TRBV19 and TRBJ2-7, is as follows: DGGITQSPKYLFRKEGQNVTLSCEQNLNHDAMYWYRQDPGQGLRLIYYSQIVNDFQKGDIAEGYSVSREKKESFPLTVTSAQKNPTAFYLCASSTGQPYEQYFGPGTRLTVT.

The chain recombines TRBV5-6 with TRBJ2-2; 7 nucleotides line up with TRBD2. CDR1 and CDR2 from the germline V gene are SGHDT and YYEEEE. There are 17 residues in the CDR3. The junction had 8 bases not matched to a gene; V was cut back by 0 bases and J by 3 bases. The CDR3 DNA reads TGTGCCAGCAGCTTGGCCATCGGACTAGGGGACACCGGGGAGCTGTTTTTT. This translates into CASSLAIGLGDTGELFF.

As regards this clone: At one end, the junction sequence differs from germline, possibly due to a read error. In DNA, the CDR3 is TGTGCCAGCAGTTTAGGCGGTTTTGACTACGAGCAGTACTTC. Amino acid sequence: CASSLGGFDYEQYF. This sequence joins TRBV7-6 and TRBJ2-7; D not resolved. Germline loops: CDR1 SGHVS, CDR2 FNYEAQ. The length of the CDR3 is 14 residues.

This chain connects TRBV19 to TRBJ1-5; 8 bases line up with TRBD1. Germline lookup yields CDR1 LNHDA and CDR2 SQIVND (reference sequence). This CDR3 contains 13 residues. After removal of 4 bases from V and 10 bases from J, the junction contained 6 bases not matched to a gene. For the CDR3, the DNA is TGTGCCAGTAGTAGGGACAGGCCAGATCCCCAGCATTTT. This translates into CASSRDRPDPQHF. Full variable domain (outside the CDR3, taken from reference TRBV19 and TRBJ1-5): DGGITQSPKYLFRKEGQNVTLSCEQNLNHDAMYWYRQDPGQGLRLIYYSQIVNDFQKGDIAEGYSVSREKKESFPLTVTSAQKNPTAFYLCASSRDRPDPQHFGDGTRLSIL.

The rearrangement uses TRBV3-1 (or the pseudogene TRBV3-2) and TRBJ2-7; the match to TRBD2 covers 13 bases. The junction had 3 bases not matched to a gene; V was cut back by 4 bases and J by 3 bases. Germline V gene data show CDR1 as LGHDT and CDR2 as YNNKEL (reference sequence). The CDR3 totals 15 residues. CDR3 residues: CASSLGLAGIYEQYF. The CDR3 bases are TGTGCCAGCAGCCTGGGACTAGCGGGAATCTACGAGCAGTACTTC.

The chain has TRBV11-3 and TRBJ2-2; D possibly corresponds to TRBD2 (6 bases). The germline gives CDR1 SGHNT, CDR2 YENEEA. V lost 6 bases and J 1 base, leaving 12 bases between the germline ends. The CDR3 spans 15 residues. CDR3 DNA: TGTGCCAGCAGTACCGGGACTCTGAACACCGGGGAGCTGTTTTTT. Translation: CASSTGTLNTGELFF.

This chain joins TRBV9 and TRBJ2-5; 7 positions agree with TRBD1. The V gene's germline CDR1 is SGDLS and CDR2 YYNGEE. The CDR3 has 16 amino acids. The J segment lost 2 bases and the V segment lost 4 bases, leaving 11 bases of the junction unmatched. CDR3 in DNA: TGTGCCAGCAGCTTCAGCCTAATACAGGGGCAAGAGACCCAGTACTTC. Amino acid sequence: CASSFSLIQGQETQYF.

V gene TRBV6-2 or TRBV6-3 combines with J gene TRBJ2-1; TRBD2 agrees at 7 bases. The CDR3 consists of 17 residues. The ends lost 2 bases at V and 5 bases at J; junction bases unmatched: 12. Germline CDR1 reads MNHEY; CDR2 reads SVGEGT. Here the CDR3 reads CASSYPPGGRSDNEQFF. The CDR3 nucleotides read TGTGCCAGCAGTTACCCGCCCGGGGGGAGAAGTGACAATGAGCAGTTCTTC.

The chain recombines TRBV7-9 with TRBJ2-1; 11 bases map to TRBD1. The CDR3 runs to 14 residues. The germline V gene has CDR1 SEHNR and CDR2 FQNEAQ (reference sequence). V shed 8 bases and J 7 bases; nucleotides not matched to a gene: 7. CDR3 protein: CASRGQGAFNEQFF. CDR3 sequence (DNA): TGTGCCAGCCGAGGACAGGGGGCATTTAATGAGCAGTTCTTC.

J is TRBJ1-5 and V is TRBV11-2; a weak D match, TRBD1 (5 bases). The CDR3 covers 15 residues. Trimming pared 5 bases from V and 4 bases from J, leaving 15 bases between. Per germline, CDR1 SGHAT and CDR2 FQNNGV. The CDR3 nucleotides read TGTGCCAGCAGCCGGGGGAGGGGATCTAATCAGCCCCAGCATTTT. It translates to CASSRGRGSNQPQHF.

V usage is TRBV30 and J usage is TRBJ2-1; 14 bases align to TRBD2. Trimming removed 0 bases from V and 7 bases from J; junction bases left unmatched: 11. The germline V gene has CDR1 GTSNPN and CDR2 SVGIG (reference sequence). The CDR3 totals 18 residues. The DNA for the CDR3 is TGTGCCTGGAGTGTTCGAAAGACTAGCGGGAGGGCCCATAATGAGCAGTTCTTC. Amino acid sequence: CAWSVRKTSGRAHNEQFF.

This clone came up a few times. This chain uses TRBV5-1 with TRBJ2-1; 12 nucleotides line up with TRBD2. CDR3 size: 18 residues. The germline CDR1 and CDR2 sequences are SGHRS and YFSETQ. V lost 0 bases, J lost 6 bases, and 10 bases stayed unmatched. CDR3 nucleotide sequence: TGCGCCAGCAGCTTGGGAAGGACTAGCGGGATAAGGTTCAATGAGCAGTTCTTC. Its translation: CASSLGRTSGIRFNEQFF.

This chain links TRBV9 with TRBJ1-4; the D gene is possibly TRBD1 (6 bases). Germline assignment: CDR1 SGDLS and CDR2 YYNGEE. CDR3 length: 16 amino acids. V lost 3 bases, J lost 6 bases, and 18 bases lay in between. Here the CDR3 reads CASSAAQQGFDEKLFF. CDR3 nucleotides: TGTGCCAGCAGCGCCGCGCAACAGGGTTTCGATGAAAAACTGTTTTTT.

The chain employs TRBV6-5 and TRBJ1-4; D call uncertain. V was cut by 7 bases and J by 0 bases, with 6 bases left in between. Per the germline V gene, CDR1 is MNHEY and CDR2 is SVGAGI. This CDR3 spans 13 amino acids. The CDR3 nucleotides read TGTGCCAGCACAGTTACAACTAATGAAAAACTGTTTTTT. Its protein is CASTVTTNEKLFF.

Here the CDR3 reads CASISGQTSATEAFF. For the CDR3, the DNA is TGTGCCAGCATTTCAGGACAGACGAGCGCCACTGAAGCTTTCTTT. This chain connects TRBV28 to TRBJ1-1, with TRBD1 as a possible D gene (6 bases). The CDR3 covers 15 residues. Trimming removed 7 bases at V and 4 bases at J, with 19 bases between. The germline V gene has CDR1 MDHEN and CDR2 SYDVKM.

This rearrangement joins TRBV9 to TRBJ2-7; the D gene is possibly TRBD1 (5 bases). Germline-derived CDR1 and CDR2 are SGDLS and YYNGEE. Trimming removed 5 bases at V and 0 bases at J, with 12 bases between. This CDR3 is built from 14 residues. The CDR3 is CASSPWGSSYEQYF. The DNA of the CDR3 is TGTGCCAGCAGTCCCTGGGGCAGCTCCTACGAGCAGTACTTC. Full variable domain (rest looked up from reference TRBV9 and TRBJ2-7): DSGVTQTPKHLITATGQRVTLRCSPRSGDLSVYWYQQSLDQGLQFLIQYYNGEERAKGNILERFSAQQFPDLHSELNLSSLELGDSALYFCASSPWGSSYEQYFGPGTRLTVT.

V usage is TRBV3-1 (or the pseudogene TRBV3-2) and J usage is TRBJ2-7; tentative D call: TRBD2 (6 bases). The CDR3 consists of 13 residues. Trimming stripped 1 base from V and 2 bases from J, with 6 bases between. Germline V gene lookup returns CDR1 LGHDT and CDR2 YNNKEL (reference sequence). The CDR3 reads CASSQGGAYEQYF. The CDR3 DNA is TGTGCCAGCAGCCAAGGCGGGGCCTACGAGCAGTACTTC.

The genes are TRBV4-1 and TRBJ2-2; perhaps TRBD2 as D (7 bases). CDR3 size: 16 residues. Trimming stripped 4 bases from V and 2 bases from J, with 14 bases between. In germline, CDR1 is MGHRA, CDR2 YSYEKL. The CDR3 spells CASSPHRDYNTGELFF. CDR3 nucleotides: TGCGCCAGCAGCCCCCACAGGGACTATAACACCGGGGAGCTGTTTTTT.

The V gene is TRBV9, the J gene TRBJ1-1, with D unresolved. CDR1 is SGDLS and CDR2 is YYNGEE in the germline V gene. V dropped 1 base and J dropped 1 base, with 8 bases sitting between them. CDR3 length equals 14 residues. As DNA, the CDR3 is TGTGCCAGCAGCGTACGCGGCAGGAACACTGAAGCTTTCTTT. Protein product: CASSVRGRNTEAFF.

Written as DNA, the CDR3 is TGTGCCAGCAGCGTAGTGGGAGGGAAAGGAATGAACACTGAAGCTTTCTTT. It yields the protein CASSVVGGKGMNTEAFF. The rearrangement joins TRBV9 to TRBJ1-1; the D is unclear. Germline V CDR1 and CDR2: SGDLS, YYNGEE. V lost 0 bases, J lost 0 bases, and 15 bases lay in between. The CDR3 is 17 amino acids.

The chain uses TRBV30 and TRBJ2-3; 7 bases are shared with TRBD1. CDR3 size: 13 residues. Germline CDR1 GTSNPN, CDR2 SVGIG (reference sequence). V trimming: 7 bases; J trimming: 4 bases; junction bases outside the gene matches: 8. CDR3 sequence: CASTRGPPDTQYF. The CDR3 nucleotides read TGTGCCTCAACGAGGGGGCCCCCAGATACGCAGTATTTT.

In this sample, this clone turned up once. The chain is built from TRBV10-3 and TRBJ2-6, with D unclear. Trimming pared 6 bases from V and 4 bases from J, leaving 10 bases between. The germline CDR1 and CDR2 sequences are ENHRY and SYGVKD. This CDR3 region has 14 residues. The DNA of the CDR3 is TGTGCCATCAGGCGGCTAGAGGGGGCCAACGTCCTGACTTTC. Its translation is CAIRRLEGANVLTF.

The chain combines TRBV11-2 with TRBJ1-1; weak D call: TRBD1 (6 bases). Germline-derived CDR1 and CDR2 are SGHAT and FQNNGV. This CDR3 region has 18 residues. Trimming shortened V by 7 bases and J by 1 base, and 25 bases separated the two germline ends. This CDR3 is CASNQLTRRGAGNTEAFF. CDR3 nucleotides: TGTGCCAGCAACCAACTCACCCGGCGGGGGGCTGGGAACACTGAAGCTTTCTTT.

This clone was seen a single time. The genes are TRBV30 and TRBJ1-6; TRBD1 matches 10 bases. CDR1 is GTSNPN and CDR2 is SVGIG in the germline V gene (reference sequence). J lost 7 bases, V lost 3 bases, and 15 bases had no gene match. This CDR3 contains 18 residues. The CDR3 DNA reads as TGTGCCTGGAGGGCCGGACAGGGGGGGACGACACGGAATTCACCCCTCCACTTT. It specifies CAWRAGQGGTTRNSPLHF.

The CDR3 nucleotides are TGTGCCAGCAGCTCAGGAACTGGGCTACCAACCTACAATGAGCAGTTCTTC. This translates into CASSSGTGLPTYNEQFF. V usage is TRBV28 and J usage is TRBJ2-1; D is ambiguous. The CDR3 totals 17 residues. The V end was cut by 6 bases, the J end by 2 bases, with 20 bases between. Germline CDR1 is MDHEN and CDR2 is SYDVKM.

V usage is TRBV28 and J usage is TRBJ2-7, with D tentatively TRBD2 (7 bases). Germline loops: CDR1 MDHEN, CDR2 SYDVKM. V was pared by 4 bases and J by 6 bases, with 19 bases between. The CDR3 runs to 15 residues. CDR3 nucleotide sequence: TGTGCCAGCAGTTCCCCGACCAAAAGGGGGGGCGAGCAGTACTTC. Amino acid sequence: CASSSPTKRGGEQYF.